The 6 T cell receptor beta chains reported below all come from one sample, sequenced in a study of blood T cell repertoires in COVID-19. Profiling relied on immunoSEQ multiplex PCR, and the TCRdb table lists in-frame clones only, not all of them. The sample consists of some 250,000 clones, approximately 90% of them appearing once. The source material was PBMCs or T cells enriched from blood (not recorded which). The origin of the receptors is a man aged 40-49 years who had recovered from COVID-19.

V and J are TRBV7-9 and TRBJ1-2; maybe TRBD1 (6 bases). The germline V and J ends were trimmed by 1 base and 4 bases, with 16 bases remaining between them. Per the germline V gene, CDR1 is SEHNR and CDR2 is FQNEAQ (reference sequence). The CDR3 consists of 16 residues. The DNA of the CDR3 is TGTGCCAGCAGCTTAGAGGGGCGGGGGCGCGCCTATGGCTACACCTTC. Translated: CASSLEGRGRAYGYTF.

The rearrangement uses TRBV9 and TRBJ2-3; a weak D match, TRBD2 (5 bases). In germline, CDR1 is SGDLS, CDR2 YYNGEE. V was pared by 5 bases and J by 1 base, with 14 bases between. CDR3 length: 15 residues. The chain's CDR3 is CASSGADIGTDTQYF. The DNA of the CDR3 is TGTGCCAGCAGTGGAGCGGATATAGGCACAGATACGCAGTATTTT. Full variable domain (outside the CDR3, taken from reference TRBV9 and TRBJ2-3): DSGVTQTPKHLITATGQRVTLRCSPRSGDLSVYWYQQSLDQGLQFLIQYYNGEERAKGNILERFSAQQFPDLHSELNLSSLELGDSALYFCASSGADIGTDTQYFGPGTRLTVL.

This chain uses TRBV2 with TRBJ2-1, with D tentatively TRBD1 (5 bases). V lost 4 bases and J 9 bases, leaving 13 bases between the germline ends. The CDR3 has 13 residues. Germline CDR1 and CDR2: SNHLY and FYNNEI. The CDR3 nucleotides read TGTGCCAGCAGTGTAAGGGGAAGGGGTGAGCAGTTCTTC. The encoded protein is CASSVRGRGEQFF.

The rearrangement links TRBV11-2 to TRBJ2-1, with 10 bases aligning to TRBD2. V lost 1 base, J lost 7 bases, and 10 bases stayed unmatched. The CDR3 is made up of 17 amino acids. Germline loops: CDR1 SGHAT, CDR2 FQNNGV. The CDR3 region has the DNA TGTGCCAGCAGCTTAGCCCGGAGAGCGGGGGGGCCAAATGAGCAGTTCTTC. Translation: CASSLARRAGGPNEQFF.

The CDR3: CASGTGQVINSPLHF. The CDR3 DNA reads TGTGCTAGTGGTACCGGACAGGTTATTAATTCACCCCTCCACTTT. The V and J genes are TRBV12-5 and TRBJ1-6, with 7 bases that match TRBD1. Germline CDR1 and CDR2: LGHNT and FRNRAP. The CDR3 is made up of 15 amino acids. Losses at the gene ends were 5 bases for V and 6 bases for J; bases not matched to a gene: 7.

CDR3 loop: CASSPQAGLGTEAFF. CDR3 nucleotide sequence: TGTGCCAGTAGTCCCCAAGCAGGGTTGGGCACTGAAGCTTTCTTT. The rearrangement uses TRBV19 and TRBJ1-1; a weak D match, TRBD1 (5 bases). The germline V gene encodes CDR1 LNHDA and CDR2 SQIVND (reference sequence). Trimming stripped 5 bases from V and 4 bases from J, with 17 bases between. The CDR3 has 15 residues.